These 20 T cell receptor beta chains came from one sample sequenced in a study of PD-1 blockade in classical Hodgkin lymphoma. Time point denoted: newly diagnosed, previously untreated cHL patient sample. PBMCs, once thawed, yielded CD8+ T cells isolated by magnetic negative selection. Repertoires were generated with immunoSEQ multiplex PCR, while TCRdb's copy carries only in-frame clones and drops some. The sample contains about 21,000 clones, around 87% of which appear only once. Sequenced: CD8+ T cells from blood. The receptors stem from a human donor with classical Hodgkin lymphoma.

The CDR3, as DNA: TGCGCCAGCAGCTTACAGGGGACATATGAAAAACTGTTTTTT. It codes for CASSLQGTYEKLFF. The chain combines TRBV5-1 with TRBJ1-4, with 7 positions matching TRBD1. Germline trimming cut 2 bases from V and 6 bases from J; bases unmatched to any gene: 4. CDR3 length: 14 amino acids. Germline V lookup: CDR1 SGHRS, CDR2 YFSETQ.

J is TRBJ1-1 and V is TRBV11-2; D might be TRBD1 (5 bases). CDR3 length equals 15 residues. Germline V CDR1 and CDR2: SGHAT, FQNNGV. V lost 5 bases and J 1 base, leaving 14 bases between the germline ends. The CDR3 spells CASSRTGRANTEAFF. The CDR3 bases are TGTGCCAGCAGCCGCACGGGACGAGCGAACACTGAAGCTTTCTTT. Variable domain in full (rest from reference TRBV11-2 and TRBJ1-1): EAGVAQSPRYKIIEKRQSVAFWCNPISGHATLYWYQQILGQGPKLLIQFQNNGVVDDSQLPKDRFSAERLKGVDSTLKIQPAKLEDSAVYLCASSRTGRANTEAFFGQGTRLTVV.

The CDR3 loop reads CASSYSDFNQPQHF. CDR3 sequence (DNA): TGTGCCAGCAGTTACTCAGATTTCAATCAGCCCCAGCATTTT. This chain uses TRBV6-6 with TRBJ1-5; D not resolved. Germline CDR1 reads MNHNY; CDR2 reads SVGAGI (reference sequence). There are 14 residues in the CDR3. V was pared by 0 bases and J by 3 bases, with 6 bases between.

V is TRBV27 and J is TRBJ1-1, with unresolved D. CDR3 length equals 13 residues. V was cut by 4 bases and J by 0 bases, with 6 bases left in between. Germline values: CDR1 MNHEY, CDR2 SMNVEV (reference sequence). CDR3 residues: CASSSLLNTEAFF. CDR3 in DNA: TGTGCCAGCAGTTCGCTATTGAACACTGAAGCTTTCTTT.

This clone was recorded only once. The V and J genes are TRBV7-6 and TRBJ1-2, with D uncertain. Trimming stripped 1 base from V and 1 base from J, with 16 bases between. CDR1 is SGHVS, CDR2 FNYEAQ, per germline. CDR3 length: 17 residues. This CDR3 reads CASSLELGGTDNYGYTF. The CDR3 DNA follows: TGTGCCAGCAGCTTAGAATTGGGTGGCACAGATAACTATGGCTACACCTTC.

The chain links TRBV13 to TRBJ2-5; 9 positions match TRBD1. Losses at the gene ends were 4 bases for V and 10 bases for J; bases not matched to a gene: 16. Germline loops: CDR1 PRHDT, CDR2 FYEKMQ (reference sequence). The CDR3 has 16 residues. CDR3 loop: CASSCETGTGCFGQYF. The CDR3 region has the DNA TGTGCCAGCAGCTGTGAGACCGGGACAGGGTGTTTTGGCCAGTACTTC.

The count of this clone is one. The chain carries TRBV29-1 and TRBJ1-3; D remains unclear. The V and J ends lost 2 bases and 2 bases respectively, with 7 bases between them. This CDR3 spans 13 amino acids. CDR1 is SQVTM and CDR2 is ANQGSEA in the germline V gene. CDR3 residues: CSVERSTGNTIYF. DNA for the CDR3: TGCAGCGTTGAAAGAAGCACTGGAAACACCATATATTTT.

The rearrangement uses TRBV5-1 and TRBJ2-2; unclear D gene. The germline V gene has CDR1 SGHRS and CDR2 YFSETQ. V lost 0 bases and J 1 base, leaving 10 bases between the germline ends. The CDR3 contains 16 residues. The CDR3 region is CASSLEMLLNTGELFF. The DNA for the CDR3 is TGCGCCAGCAGCTTGGAGATGCTTCTGAACACCGGGGAGCTGTTTTTT.

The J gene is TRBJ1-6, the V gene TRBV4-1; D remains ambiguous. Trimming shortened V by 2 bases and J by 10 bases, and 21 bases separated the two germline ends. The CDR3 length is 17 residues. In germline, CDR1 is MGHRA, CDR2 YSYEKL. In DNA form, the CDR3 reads TGCGCCAGCAGCCAATCCCTTACACTTGAGTGGGGATCACCCCTCCACTTT. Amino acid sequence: CASSQSLTLEWGSPLHF.

The CDR3 reads CASSQDSGSGNTIYF. In nucleotides, the CDR3 is TGCGCCAGCAGCCAAGATTCGGGTTCTGGAAACACCATATATTTT. The V and J genes are TRBV4-1 and TRBJ1-3; no clear D gene. This CDR3 region has 15 residues. Per the germline V gene, CDR1 is MGHRA and CDR2 is YSYEKL. V gave up 0 bases and J gave up 1 base, with 7 bases separating them.

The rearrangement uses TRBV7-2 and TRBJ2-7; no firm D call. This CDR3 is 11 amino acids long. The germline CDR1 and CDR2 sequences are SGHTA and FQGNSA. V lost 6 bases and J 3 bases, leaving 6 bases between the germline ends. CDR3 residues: CASSRNYEQYF. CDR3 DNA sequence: TGTGCCAGCAGTCGAAACTACGAGCAGTACTTC.

The DNA of the CDR3 is TGTGCCAGCAGCGTACAGTCCACAGATACGCAGTATTTT. Residues: CASSVQSTDTQYF. The J gene is TRBJ2-3, the V gene TRBV6-8; D unclear. V was trimmed by 6 bases and J by 2 bases, leaving 9 bases between them. This CDR3 is built from 13 residues. From germline, CDR1 is MNHGY and CDR2 SAAAGT.

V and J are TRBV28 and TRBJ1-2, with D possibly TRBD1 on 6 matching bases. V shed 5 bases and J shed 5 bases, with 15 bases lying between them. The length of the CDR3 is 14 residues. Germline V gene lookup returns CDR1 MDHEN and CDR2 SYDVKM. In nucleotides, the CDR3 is TGTGCCAGCAGTCTCCGGACAGTTATTTATGGCTACACCTTC. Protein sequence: CASSLRTVIYGYTF.

The CDR3 region has the DNA TGTGCCAGCAGTTTATCGTGGTACACTGAAGCTTTCTTT. Its translation is CASSLSWYTEAFF. This rearrangement joins TRBV27 to TRBJ1-1; D not resolved. Trimming cost V 0 bases and J 3 bases, with 5 bases left between them. CDR3 size: 13 residues. Germline V CDR1 and CDR2: MNHEY, SMNVEV (reference sequence).

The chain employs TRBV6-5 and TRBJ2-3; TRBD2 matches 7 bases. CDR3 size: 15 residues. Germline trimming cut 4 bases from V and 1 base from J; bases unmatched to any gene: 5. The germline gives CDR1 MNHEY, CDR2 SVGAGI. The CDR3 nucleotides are TGTGCCAGCAGTTTTCTAGCGGAGCGCACAGATACGCAGTATTTT. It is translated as CASSFLAERTDTQYF.

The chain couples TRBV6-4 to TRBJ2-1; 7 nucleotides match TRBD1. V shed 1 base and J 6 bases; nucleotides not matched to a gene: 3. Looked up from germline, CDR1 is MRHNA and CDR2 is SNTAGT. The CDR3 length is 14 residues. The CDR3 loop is CASSDYGTANEQFF. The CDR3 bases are TGTGCCAGCAGTGACTATGGGACAGCCAATGAGCAGTTCTTC.

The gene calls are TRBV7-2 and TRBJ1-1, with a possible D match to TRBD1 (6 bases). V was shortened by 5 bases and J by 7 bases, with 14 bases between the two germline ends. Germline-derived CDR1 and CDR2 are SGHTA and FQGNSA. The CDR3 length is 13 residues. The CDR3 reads CASSLDKGGEAFF. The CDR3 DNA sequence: TGTGCCAGCAGCCTAGATAAGGGGGGTGAAGCTTTCTTT.

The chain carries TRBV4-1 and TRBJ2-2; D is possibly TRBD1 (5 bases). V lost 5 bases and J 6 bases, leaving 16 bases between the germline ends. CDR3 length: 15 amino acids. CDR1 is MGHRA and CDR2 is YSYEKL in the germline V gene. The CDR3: CASSYAQGNAGELFF. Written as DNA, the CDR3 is TGCGCCAGCAGCTATGCCCAGGGAAACGCCGGGGAGCTGTTTTTT.

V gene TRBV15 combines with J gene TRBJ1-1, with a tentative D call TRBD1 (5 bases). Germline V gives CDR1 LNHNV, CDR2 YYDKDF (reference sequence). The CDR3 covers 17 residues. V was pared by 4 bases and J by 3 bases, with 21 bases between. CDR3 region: CATSKPAQDIDYTEAFF. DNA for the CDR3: TGTGCCACCAGCAAACCCGCCCAGGACATTGACTACACTGAAGCTTTCTTT.

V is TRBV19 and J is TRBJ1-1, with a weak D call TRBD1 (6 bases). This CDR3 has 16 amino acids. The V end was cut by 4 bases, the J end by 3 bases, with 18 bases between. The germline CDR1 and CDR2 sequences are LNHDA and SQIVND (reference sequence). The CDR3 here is CASSRGVGGADTEAFF. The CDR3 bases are TGTGCCAGTAGTAGAGGGGTGGGGGGCGCGGACACTGAAGCTTTCTTT.